This T cell receptor beta chain stems from a study of response to subunit inactivated influenza vaccine. This clonotype was found a few times. CDR3 length: 12 amino acids. The V gene lost 6 bases and the J gene lost 9 bases, with 12 bases spanning the gap. MiXCR, applied by TCRdb to the RT-PCR reads, yields one record per CDR3 protein. This repertoire shows hundreds of thousands of distinct CDR3 sequences, roughly 12% found once; its top ten account for about 10%. The same sample was also studied in work on T cells expressing NK-cell markers. That investigation notes: UMIs accompanied the 5'RACE template switching by which TCR beta cDNA was made. About 6 donors had dominant NKG2C+ clonotypes that comprised roughly 1.0-7.0% of their CD8+ T cells. The CD3+CD56-NKG2C+ fraction of several donors was likewise dominated by these clonotypes.

The sample in question was PBMCs from blood, obtained on the day of vaccination. The gene calls are TRBV12-3 or TRBV12-4 and TRBJ2-1; the D is unclear. This clonotype was obtained from a man aged 45 to 65 who received an inactivated influenza vaccine. The CDR3 DNA reads TGTGCCAGCAGCCCTTTATGGGGTGAGCAGTTCTTC. Protein sequence: CASSPLWGEQFF.